What follows is one T cell receptor beta chain and its context. Its target is unknown. Trimming cost V 5 bases and J 2 bases; bases outside gene matches: 6. The CDR3 totals 15 residues. Germline V CDR1 and CDR2: SGHTS, YDEGEE. This table comes from immunoSEQ multiplex PCR, and its TCRdb copy is limited to in-frame clones, with some not included. The data contain 30,000 to 35,000 clones, about 90% of them singletons. This entry is derived from a study of T cells in localized non-small cell lung cancer. General observations from the study: Out of the top 100 tumor clones, a median approximately 61 were seen in adjacent lung. The highest T cell clonality was in uninvolved adjacent lung, above tumor. Those with higher blood T cell density had longer overall survival.

The chain is built from TRBV5-8 and TRBJ1-5, with 8 bases that match TRBD1. The origin of this receptor is a woman aged 35 to 70 with stage I lung adenocarcinoma. The sequencing here drew on peripheral blood, taken before any cancer treatment. CDR3 DNA sequence: TGTGCCAGCAGTACAGGGGGGTACGGCAATCAGCCCCAGCATTTT. Translating gives CASSTGGYGNQPQHF.